This TCR beta chain was recorded in a study of control samples from healthy donors and cancer patients. The assay was immunoSEQ multiplex PCR, and TCRdb's table has in-frame clones only and misses some. The sample includes 100,000 to 150,000 clones, roughly 90% seen only once; the top ten take approximately 2%. The V gene's germline CDR1 is SGHVS and CDR2 FQNEAQ. The ends were cut back, 8 bases at V and 7 bases at J, with 14 bases in the middle. CDR3 length: 13 amino acids. This TCR derives from a woman aged 45 to 65 in good health. Material for sequencing was blood. The chain carries TRBV7-8 and TRBJ2-2; D is uncertain. The CDR3 sequence is CASCKVQNGELFF. The CDR3 nucleotides are TGTGCCAGCTGCAAGGTCCAAAACGGGGAGCTGTTTTTT. The full variable domain, with the rest looked up from reference TRBV7-8 and TRBJ2-2, is GAGVSQSPRYKVAKRGQDVALRCDPISGHVSLFWYQQALGQGPEFLTYFQNEAQLDKSGLPSDRFFAERPEGSVSTLKIQRTQQEDSAVYLCASCKVQNGELFFGEGSRLTVL.